This T cell receptor beta chain came from a study of CD8 T cells in ankylosing spondylitis. As the method for making TCR beta libraries, quantitative 5'-RACE with molecular barcodes was used. One entry per CDR3 protein, called by TCRdb with MiXCR from the 5' RACE reads. The sample includes about 210,000 distinct CDR3 sequences, 8.2% of them seen just once. Germline V gives CDR1 SGHRS, CDR2 YFSETQ. The CDR3 totals 15 residues. Trimming took off 1 base at V and 6 bases at J, with 16 bases between the two ends. Study conclusions and caveats: A motif in TCR beta, a set of several highly homologous variants, appeared characteristic of ankylosing spondylitis blood.

This clonotype was counted ten times or more. Its antigen remains unidentified. The chain couples TRBV5-1 to TRBJ1-2, with a weak D call TRBD1 (5 bases). Sequencing was performed on blood, either unsorted or a sorted T cell fraction (not recorded which). The clonotype comes from a female donor with ankylosing spondylitis or in good health (not recorded which). In nucleotides, the CDR3 is TGCGCCAGCAGCTTGTTCAGGGATGCAAGAGATGGCTACACCTTC. It translates to CASSLFRDARDGYTF.